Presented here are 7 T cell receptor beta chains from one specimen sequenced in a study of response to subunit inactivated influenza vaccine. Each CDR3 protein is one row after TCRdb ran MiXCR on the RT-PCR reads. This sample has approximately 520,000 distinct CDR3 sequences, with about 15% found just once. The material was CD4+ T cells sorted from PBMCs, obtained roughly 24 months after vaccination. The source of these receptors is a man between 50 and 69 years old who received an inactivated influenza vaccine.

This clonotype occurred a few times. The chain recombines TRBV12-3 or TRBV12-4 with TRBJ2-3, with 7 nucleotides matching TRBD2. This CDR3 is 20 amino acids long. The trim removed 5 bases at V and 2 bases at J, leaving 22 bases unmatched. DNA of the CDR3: TGTGCCAGCAGTCCCCACGGCGCGGGGGTTCTTGGGGTTAACACAGATACGCAGTATTTT. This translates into CASSPHGAGVLGVNTDTQYF.

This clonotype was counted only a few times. The CDR3 nucleotides read TGTGCCAGTAGCCAGACTAGGGATACGCAGTATTTT. This gives the protein CASSQTRDTQYF. V is TRBV19 and J is TRBJ2-3; TRBD2 is a possible D gene (6 bases). CDR3 length: 12 residues. Germline CDR1 reads LNHDA; CDR2 reads SQIVND (reference sequence). The ends were cut back, 6 bases at V and 6 bases at J, with 10 bases in the middle.

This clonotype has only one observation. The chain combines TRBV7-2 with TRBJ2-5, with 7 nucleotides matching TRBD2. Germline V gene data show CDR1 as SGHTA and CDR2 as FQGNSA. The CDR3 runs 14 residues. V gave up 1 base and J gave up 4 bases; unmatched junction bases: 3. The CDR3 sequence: CASSLELAAETQYF. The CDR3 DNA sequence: TGTGCCAGCAGCTTAGAGCTAGCGGCAGAGACCCAGTACTTC. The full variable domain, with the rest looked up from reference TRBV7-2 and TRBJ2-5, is GAGVSQSPSNKVTEKGKDVELRCDPISGHTALYWYRQSLGQGLEFLIYFQGNSAPDKSGLPSDRFSAERTGGSVSTLTIQRTQQEDSAVYLCASSLELAAETQYFGPGTRLLVL.

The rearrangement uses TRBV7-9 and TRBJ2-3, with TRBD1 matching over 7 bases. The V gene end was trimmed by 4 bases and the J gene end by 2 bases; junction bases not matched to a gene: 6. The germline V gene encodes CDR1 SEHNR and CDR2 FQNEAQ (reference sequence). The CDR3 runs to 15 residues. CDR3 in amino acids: CASSWGQFYTDTQYF. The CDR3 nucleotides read TGTGCCAGCAGCTGGGGACAGTTTTACACAGATACGCAGTATTTT.

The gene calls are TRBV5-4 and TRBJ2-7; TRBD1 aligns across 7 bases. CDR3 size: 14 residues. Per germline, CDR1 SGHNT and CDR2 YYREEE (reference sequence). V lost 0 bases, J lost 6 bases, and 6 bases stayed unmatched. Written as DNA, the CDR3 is TGTGCCAGCAGCTTGGGGGGACAGTCGTCCGAGCAGTACTTC. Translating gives CASSLGGQSSEQYF. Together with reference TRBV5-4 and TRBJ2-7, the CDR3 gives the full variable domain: ETGVTQSPTHLIKTRGQQVTLRCSSQSGHNTVSWYQQALGQGPQFIFQYYREEENGRGNFPPRFSGLQFPNYSSELNVNALELDDSALYLCASSLGGQSSEQYFGPGTRLTVT.

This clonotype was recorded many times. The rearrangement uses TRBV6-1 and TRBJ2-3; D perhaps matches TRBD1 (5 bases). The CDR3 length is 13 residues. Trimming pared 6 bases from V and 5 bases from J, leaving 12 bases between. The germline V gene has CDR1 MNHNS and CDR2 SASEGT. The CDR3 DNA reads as TGTGCCAGCAGGTTCCTTAGGGGAGATACGCAGTATTTT. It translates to CASRFLRGDTQYF.

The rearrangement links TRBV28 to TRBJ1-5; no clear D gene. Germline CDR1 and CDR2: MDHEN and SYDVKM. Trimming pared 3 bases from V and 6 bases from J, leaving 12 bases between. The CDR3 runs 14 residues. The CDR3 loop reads CASSFSHIGQPQHF. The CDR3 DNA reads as TGTGCCAGCAGTTTTTCACACATTGGTCAGCCCCAGCATTTT.